This T cell receptor (beta chain) was sequenced for a study of beta chain features in type 1 diabetes. Every isolated RNA sample was fully reverse transcribed, so sequencing captured expressed TCRB transcripts. TCRdb's copy holds only in-frame clones and misses some; the assay was immunoSEQ multiplex PCR. The sample yields 150,000 to 200,000 clones, approximately 9% seen once. Trimming took 5 bases from V and 6 from J; bases not matched to a gene: 4. Germline CDR1 and CDR2: SNHLY and FYNNEI. The CDR3 extends over 12 amino acids. In total, each donor contributed a single heparinised blood draw that averaged around 120 mL. CD45RO/CCR7/CD25/CD127/CD95/CD27 separated CD4+ naive, central memory, regulatory and stem cell-like memory cells by sorting.

The origin of this receptor is a woman between 18 and 29 years old in good health. The chain joins TRBV2 to TRBJ2-7; 7 bases match TRBD1. The sample comprised central memory CD4+ T cells from blood. Here the CDR3 reads CASSPDRAEQYF. CDR3 DNA: TGTGCCAGCAGTCCCGACAGGGCCGAGCAGTACTTC.